The following is a TCR beta chain sequence with its context. Its antigen is still unknown. The V gene's germline CDR1 is MNHEY and CDR2 SVGAGI. J lost 0 bases, V lost 6 bases, and 5 bases had no gene match. This CDR3 has 16 amino acids. The sample comes from a study of T cell repertoires in cytomegalovirus infection. Across the study: CMV epitopes used comprised recently identified HLA-C-restricted ones and well-studied HLA-B-restricted ones.

In TCRdb, the reads were re-called with MiXCR into one record per CDR3 protein. The repertoire holds about a million distinct CDR3 sequences, with approximately 31% as singletons. Broader study findings: Totalled public TCR beta family frequency picked out people who carried CMV plus the relevant HLA. Dominating the ex vivo response were HLA-C-restricted CMV-specific TCR beta clonotypes.

The clonotype was recovered from a human donor in good health (CMV status not recorded). Some clones in this sample may be carry-over from other donors' samples. Here the sequenced sample was cultured CD8+ T cells from PBMCs, taken from culture after CMV antigen stimulation. This chain joins TRBV6-5 and TRBJ1-6; 7 bases are shared with TRBD1. In nucleotides, the CDR3 is TGTGCCAGCAGACAGGGGTATAGCTCCTATAATTCACCCCTCCACTTT. It yields the protein CASRQGYSSYNSPLHF.